This T cell receptor (beta chain) was captured in a study of control samples from healthy donors and cancer patients. This table comes from immunoSEQ multiplex PCR, and its TCRdb copy is limited to in-frame clones, with some not included. In the table there are more than 140,000 clones, 94% of which are singletons. With 2 bases removed from V and 6 bases from J, the gap between germline ends came to 12 bases. The CDR3 consists of 13 residues. CDR1 and CDR2 (germline): SGHDT, YYEEEE. Sequenced input: blood. The chain is built from TRBV5-6 and TRBJ2-7; either TRBD1 or TRBD2 may supply D (6 bases each). This clonotype originated in a man aged 40-49 years in good health. The CDR3 nucleotides read TGTGCCAGCAGCTTCCGGGGGCTGGGCGAGCAGTACTTC. Its protein product is CASSFRGLGEQYF.